A single sample is the source of the 13 T cell receptor beta chains below, sequenced in a study of CD8+CD57+ T cells in acquired aplastic anemia. The template for TCR beta VDJ and CDR3 sequence profiling was genomic DNA. TCRdb re-called the reads with MiXCR, one entry per CDR3 protein. The table lists approximately 170,000 distinct CDR3 sequences, around 59% of them singletons, with about 17% in the top ten. Sequencing was performed on sorted CD4+, CD8+, or CD8+CD57+ T cells (not recorded which) from PBMCs. These TCRs come from a human donor in good health, serving as a control.

This clonotype showed up many times. V and J are TRBV6-4 and TRBJ2-2; the match to TRBD1 covers 10 bases. CDR3 length: 15 residues. Germline CDR1 MRHNA, CDR2 SNTAGT. V shed 5 bases and J 4 bases; nucleotides not matched to a gene: 4. This CDR3 is CASSFGQGGTGELFF. Here the CDR3 DNA reads TGTGCCAGCAGTTTCGGACAGGGGGGCACCGGGGAGCTGTTTTTT.

This clonotype has just one count. The chain has TRBV5-1 and TRBJ1-2; D is unresolved. In germline, CDR1 is SGHRS, CDR2 YFSETQ. V lost 4 bases to trimming and J lost 6 bases, with 13 bases between them. The CDR3 totals 13 residues. CDR3 nucleotide sequence: TGCGCCAGCAGCATGACTGACACGCATGGCTACACCTTC. Its protein product is CASSMTDTHGYTF.

This clonotype was seen at least ten times. A read error may produce the germline difference seen at one junction end. The rearrangement links TRBV7-6 to TRBJ2-7, with 7 bases identical to TRBD1. The CDR3 length is 17 residues. CDR1 and CDR2 from the germline V gene are SGHVS and FNYEAQ. CDR3 DNA: TGTGCCAGCAGCGGCCGGGACAGCTTTAGGACCTCCTTCGAGCAGTACTTC. Translating gives CASSGRDSFRTSFEQYF. Supplemented by reference TRBV7-6 and TRBJ2-7, the full variable domain reads GAGVSQSPRYKVTKRGQDVALRCDPISGHVSLYWYRQALGQGPEFLTYFNYEAQQDKSGLPNDRFSAERPEGSISTLTIQRTEQRDSAMYRCASSGRDSFRTSFEQYFGPGTRLTVT.

The chain uses TRBV2 and TRBJ1-6, with TRBD1 matching over 7 bases. With V trimmed by 9 bases and J by 3 bases, 5 bases remained unmatched. The CDR3 has 14 residues. CDR1 is SNHLY, CDR2 FYNNEI, per germline. The CDR3 nucleotides read TGTGCCAGTTTACGGGACAGCTATAATTCACCCCTCCACTTT. It codes for CASLRDSYNSPLHF. The full variable domain, with the rest looked up from reference TRBV2 and TRBJ1-6, is EPEVTQTPSHQVTQMGQEVILRCVPISNHLYFYWYRQILGQKVEFLVSFYNNEISEKSEIFDDQFSVERPDGSNFTLKIRSTKLEDSAMYFCASLRDSYNSPLHFGNGTRLTVT.

This clonotype was seen at least ten times. CDR3 coding DNA: TGTGCCAGCAGCGTAGCGCCACAGGGCAGGCAGCCCCAGCATTTT. Translating it yields CASSVAPQGRQPQHF. V and J are TRBV9 and TRBJ1-5, with D possibly being TRBD1 (6 bases). CDR1 and CDR2 from the germline V gene are SGDLS and YYNGEE. V lost 0 bases, J lost 7 bases, and 14 bases lay in between. The CDR3 length is 15 residues.

Comment on this clonotype: A much larger clone is a single base away; this may be a read error. The gene calls are TRBV28 and TRBJ1-2; D may be TRBD1 (6 bases). Germline values: CDR1 MDHEN, CDR2 SYDVKM. There are 15 residues in the CDR3. The CDR3 spells CASRPTGSANDGYTF. As DNA, the CDR3 is TGTGCCAGCAGACCCACAGGGTCCGCTAACGATGGCTACACCTTC.

This rearrangement joins TRBV11-2 to TRBJ1-5, with D maybe TRBD1 (5 bases). Trimming took 2 bases from V and 6 from J, leaving 14 bases between them. Germline loops: CDR1 SGHAT, CDR2 FQNNGV. The length of the CDR3 is 15 residues. The CDR3 nucleotides read TGTGCCAGCAGCTTATCTCCGGGGGGAAGTCAGCCCCAGCATTTT. Translating gives CASSLSPGGSQPQHF.

The V and J genes are TRBV18 and TRBJ1-5; D remains ambiguous. Trimming removed 0 bases at V and 0 bases at J, with 6 bases between. CDR1 and CDR2 (germline): KGHSH, LQKENI. The CDR3 sequence is 15 residues long. CDR3 in amino acids: CASSPPGNSNQPQHF. In DNA form, the CDR3 reads TGTGCCAGCTCACCACCGGGAAATAGCAATCAGCCCCAGCATTTT. Supplemented by reference TRBV18 and TRBJ1-5, the full variable domain reads NAGVMQNPRHLVRRRGQEARLRCSPMKGHSHVYWYRQLPEEGLKFMVYLQKENIIDESGMPKERFSAEFPKEGPSILRIQQVVRGDSAAYFCASSPPGNSNQPQHFGDGTRLSIL.

This clonotype appeared once. This rearrangement joins TRBV7-9 to TRBJ2-5; 15 bases are a match to TRBD2. CDR3 length equals 18 residues. V shed 4 bases, J shed 5 bases, and the junction held 11 bases outside the gene matches. Germline V gives CDR1 SEHNR, CDR2 FQNEAQ (reference sequence). The CDR3 region is CASSSRGLAGGPGETQYF. The CDR3 DNA reads as TGTGCCAGCAGCTCGAGAGGACTAGCGGGAGGGCCCGGGGAGACCCAGTACTTC. Full variable domain (remainder filled in from reference TRBV7-9 and TRBJ2-5): DTGVSQNPRHKITKRGQNVTFRCDPISEHNRLYWYRQTLGQGPEFLTYFQNEAQLEKSRLLSDRFSAERPKGSFSTLEIQRTEQGDSAMYLCASSSRGLAGGPGETQYFGPGTRLLVL.

This clonotype was detected many times. The rearrangement uses TRBV6-5 and TRBJ1-2; tentative D call: TRBD1 (5 bases). Germline CDR1 reads MNHEY; CDR2 reads SVGAGI. The CDR3 sequence is 16 residues long. V was pared by 1 base and J by 7 bases, with 19 bases between. The chain's CDR3 is CASSYLSGVPAIGYTF. The CDR3 DNA reads TGTGCCAGCAGTTACTTGTCGGGGGTGCCGGCAATTGGCTACACCTTC.

J is TRBJ2-6 and V is TRBV7-2; D gene ambiguous. Looked up from germline, CDR1 is SGHTA and CDR2 is FQGNSA. This CDR3 is built from 15 residues. The V end was cut by 3 bases, the J end by 2 bases, with 8 bases between. CDR3 residues: CASSLLVAGANVLTF. The CDR3 DNA reads TGTGCCAGCAGCTTGCTGGTAGCTGGGGCCAACGTCCTGACTTTC.

The chain couples TRBV10-3 to TRBJ2-1, with 8 bases that match TRBD1. The CDR3 extends over 13 amino acids. Germline assignment: CDR1 ENHRY and CDR2 SYGVKD. The ends lost 7 bases at V and 7 bases at J; junction bases unmatched: 6. CDR3 sequence: CAITDREGNEQFF. For the CDR3, the DNA is TGTGCCATCACGGACAGGGAAGGGAATGAGCAGTTCTTC.

V usage is TRBV7-3 and J usage is TRBJ2-7, with D perhaps being TRBD1 or TRBD2 (6 bases each). The germline gives CDR1 SGHTA, CDR2 FQGTGA. V gave up 5 bases and J gave up 7 bases, with 18 bases separating them. This CDR3 has 14 amino acids. CDR3 sequence reads: CASSPFRGHVEQYF. The CDR3, as DNA: TGTGCCAGCAGCCCTTTCCGGGGGCACGTGGAGCAGTACTTC.